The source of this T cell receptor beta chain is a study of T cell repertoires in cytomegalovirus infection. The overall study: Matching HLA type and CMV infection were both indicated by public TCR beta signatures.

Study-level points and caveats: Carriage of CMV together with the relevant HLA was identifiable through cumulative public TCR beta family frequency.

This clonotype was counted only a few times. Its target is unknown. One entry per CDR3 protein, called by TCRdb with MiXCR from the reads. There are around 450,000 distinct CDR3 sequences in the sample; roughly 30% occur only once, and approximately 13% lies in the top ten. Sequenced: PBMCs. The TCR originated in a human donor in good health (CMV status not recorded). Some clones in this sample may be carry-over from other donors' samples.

CDR3 DNA sequence: TGTGCCAGCAGCTTAATAGGGACAGACTCACCCCTCCACTTT. Protein product: CASSLIGTDSPLHF. V is TRBV7-9 and J is TRBJ1-6, with 7 bases lining up with TRBD1. This CDR3 is 14 amino acids long. Germline V gene sequence: CDR1 SEHNR, CDR2 FQNEAQ (reference sequence). With 2 bases clipped from V and 10 bases from J, the junction kept 5 bases outside the gene matches.